This TCR beta chain emerged from a study of T cell responses to AZD1222 COVID-19 vaccine. The study, taken as a whole, reports: Clonal diversity may have been underestimated, and the donors were mostly white British, with more females than males.

For this clone: The antigen remains unidentified.

The repertoire was sequenced with immunoSEQ multiplex PCR; TCRdb's copy has only in-frame clones and lacks some. The sample includes roughly 100,000 clones, more than 70% seen only once; the top ten take approximately 15%. Trimming left V 0 bases short and J 4 bases short, with 13 bases between. Germline CDR1 and CDR2: MNHEY and SVGEGT. This CDR3 has 16 residues. Sequencing was performed on peripheral blood, taken on day 0 of AZD1222 vaccination. This TCR came from an adult in good health. The gene calls are TRBV6-2 or TRBV6-3 and TRBJ2-1; maybe TRBD2 (6 bases). CDR3 region: CASSYSSQTRYNEQFF. As DNA, the CDR3 is TGTGCCAGCAGTTACTCATCCCAGACTAGGTACAATGAGCAGTTCTTC.